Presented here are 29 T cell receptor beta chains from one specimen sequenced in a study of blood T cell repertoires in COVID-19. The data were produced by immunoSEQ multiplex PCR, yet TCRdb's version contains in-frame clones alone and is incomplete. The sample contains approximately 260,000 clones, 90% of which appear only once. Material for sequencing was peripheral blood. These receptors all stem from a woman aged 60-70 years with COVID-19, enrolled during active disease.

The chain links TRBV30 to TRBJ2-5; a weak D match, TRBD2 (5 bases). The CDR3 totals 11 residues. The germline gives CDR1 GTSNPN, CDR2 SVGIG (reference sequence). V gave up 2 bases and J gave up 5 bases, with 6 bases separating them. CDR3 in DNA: TGTGCCTGGAGTTCGGGGGAGACCCAGTACTTC. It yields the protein CAWSSGETQYF.

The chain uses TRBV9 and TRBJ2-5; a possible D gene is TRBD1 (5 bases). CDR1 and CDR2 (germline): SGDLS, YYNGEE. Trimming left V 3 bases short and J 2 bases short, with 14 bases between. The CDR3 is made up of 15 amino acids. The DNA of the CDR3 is TGTGCCAGCAGCGGATCAGGGATAGGGCAAGAGACCCAGTACTTC. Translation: CASSGSGIGQETQYF.

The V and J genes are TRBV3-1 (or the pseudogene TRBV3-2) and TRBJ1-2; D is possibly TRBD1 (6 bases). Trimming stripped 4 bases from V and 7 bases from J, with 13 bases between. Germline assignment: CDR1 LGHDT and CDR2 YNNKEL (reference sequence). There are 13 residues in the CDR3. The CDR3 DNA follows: TGTGCCAGCAGCCTTTACAGGGTTGGTGGCTACACCTTC. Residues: CASSLYRVGGYTF.

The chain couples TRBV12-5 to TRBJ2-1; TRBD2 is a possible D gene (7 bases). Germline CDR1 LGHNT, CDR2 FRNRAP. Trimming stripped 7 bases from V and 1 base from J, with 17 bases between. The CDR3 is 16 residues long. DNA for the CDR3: TGTGCTAGTGTCCCTTACGGGGGGCCGTCCTACAATGAGCAGTTCTTC. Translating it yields CASVPYGGPSYNEQFF.

The CDR3 DNA reads TGTGCCAGCAGTGCGGAGAGCTCCTACAATGAGCAGTTCTTC. Its protein product is CASSAESSYNEQFF. The rearrangement joins TRBV6-4 to TRBJ2-1; no definite D call. The CDR3 sequence is 14 residues long. Germline V CDR1 and CDR2: MRHNA, SNTAGT. Trimming shortened V by 4 bases and J by 0 bases, and 7 bases separated the two germline ends.

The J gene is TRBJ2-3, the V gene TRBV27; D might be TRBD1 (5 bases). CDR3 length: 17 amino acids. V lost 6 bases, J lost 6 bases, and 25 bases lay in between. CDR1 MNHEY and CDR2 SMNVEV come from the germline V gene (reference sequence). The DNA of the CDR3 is TGTGCCAGCAGGACTCCCGGGTGGCAGGGTTTAATCGATACGCAGTATTTT. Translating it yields CASRTPGWQGLIDTQYF.

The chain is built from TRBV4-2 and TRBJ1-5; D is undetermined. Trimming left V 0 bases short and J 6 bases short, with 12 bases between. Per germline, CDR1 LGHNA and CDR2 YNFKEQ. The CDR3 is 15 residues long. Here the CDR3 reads CASSQDLTGGQPQHF. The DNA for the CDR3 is TGTGCCAGCAGCCAAGATCTAACTGGAGGTCAGCCCCAGCATTTT.

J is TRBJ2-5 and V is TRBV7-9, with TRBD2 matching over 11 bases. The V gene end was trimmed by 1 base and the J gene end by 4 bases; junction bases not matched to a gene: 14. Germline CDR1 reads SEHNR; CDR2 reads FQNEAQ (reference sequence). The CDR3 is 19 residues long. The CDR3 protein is CASSLEELLAGVFRETQYF. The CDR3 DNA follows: TGTGCCAGCAGCTTAGAGGAGTTACTAGCGGGGGTCTTCCGAGAGACCCAGTACTTC.

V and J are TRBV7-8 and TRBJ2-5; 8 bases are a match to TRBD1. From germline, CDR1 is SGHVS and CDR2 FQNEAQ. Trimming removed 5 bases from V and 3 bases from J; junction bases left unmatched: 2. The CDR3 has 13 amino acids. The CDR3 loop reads CASSRGQEETQYF. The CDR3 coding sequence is TGTGCCAGCAGCCGGGGACAGGAAGAGACCCAGTACTTC.

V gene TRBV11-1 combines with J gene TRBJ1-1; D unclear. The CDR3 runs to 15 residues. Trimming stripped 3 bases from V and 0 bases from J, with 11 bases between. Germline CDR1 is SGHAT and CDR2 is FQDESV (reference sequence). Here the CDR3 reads CASSFEVSMNTEAFF. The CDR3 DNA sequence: TGTGCCAGCAGCTTCGAGGTGTCCATGAACACTGAAGCTTTCTTT.

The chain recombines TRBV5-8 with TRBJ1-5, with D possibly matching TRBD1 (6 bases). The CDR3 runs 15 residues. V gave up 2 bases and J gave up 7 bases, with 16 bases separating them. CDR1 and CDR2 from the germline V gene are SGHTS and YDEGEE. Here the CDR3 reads CASSLGGDLNQPQHF. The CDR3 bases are TGTGCCAGCAGCTTAGGGGGAGACTTAAACCAGCCCCAGCATTTT.

CDR3 nucleotides: TGTGCCAGCTCACCCCAACAGGGGGCAAGGACTGAAGCTTTCTTT. It translates to CASSPQQGARTEAFF. The rearrangement joins TRBV18 to TRBJ1-1; TRBD1 matches 9 bases. Germline loops: CDR1 KGHSH, CDR2 LQKENI. V trimming: 3 bases; J trimming: 5 bases; junction bases outside the gene matches: 7. CDR3 length equals 15 residues.

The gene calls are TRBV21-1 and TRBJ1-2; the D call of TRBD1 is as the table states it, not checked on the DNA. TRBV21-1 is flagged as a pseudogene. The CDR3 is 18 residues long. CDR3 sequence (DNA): TGTGCCAGCAGCAAAAGAGGGACAGGGGTCCCTAGTGACTATGGCTACACCTTC. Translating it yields CASSKRGTGVPSDYGYTF.

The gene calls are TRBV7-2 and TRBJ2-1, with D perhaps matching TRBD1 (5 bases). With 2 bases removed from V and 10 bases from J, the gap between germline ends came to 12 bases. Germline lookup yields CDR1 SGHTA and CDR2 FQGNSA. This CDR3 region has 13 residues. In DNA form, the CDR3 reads TGTGCCAGCAGCTTACCCACAGGCCACGAGCAGTTCTTC. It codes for CASSLPTGHEQFF.

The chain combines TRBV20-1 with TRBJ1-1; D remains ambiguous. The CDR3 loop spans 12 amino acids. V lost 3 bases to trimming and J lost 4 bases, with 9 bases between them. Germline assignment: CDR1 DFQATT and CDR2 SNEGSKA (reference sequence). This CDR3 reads CSASPRGTEAFF. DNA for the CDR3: TGCAGTGCTAGTCCCCGGGGCACTGAAGCTTTCTTT.

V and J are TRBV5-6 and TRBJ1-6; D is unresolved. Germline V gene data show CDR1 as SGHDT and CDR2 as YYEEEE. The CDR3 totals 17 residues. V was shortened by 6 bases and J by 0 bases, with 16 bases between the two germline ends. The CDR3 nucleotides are TGTGCCAGCAAGCGGGTGGGGTCAACCTCCTATAATTCACCCCTCCACTTT. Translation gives CASKRVGSTSYNSPLHF.

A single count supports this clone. The CDR3: CSVDKGSGGSEQFF. CDR3 nucleotides: TGCAGCGTTGATAAGGGGTCAGGCGGCAGTGAGCAGTTCTTC. The J gene is TRBJ2-1, the V gene TRBV29-1; D might be TRBD1 (5 bases). V dropped 3 bases and J dropped 9 bases, with 18 bases sitting between them. Germline CDR1 reads SQVTM; CDR2 reads ANQGSEA. This CDR3 is 14 amino acids long.

CDR3 nucleotides: TGTGCCAGCAGCGTACAGGGGGCTAATTCACCCCTCCACTTT. Encoded protein: CASSVQGANSPLHF. The genes are TRBV9 and TRBJ1-6; TRBD1 agrees at 8 bases. With 1 base clipped from V and 6 bases from J, the junction kept 0 bases outside the gene matches. CDR1 is SGDLS and CDR2 is YYNGEE in the germline V gene. This CDR3 region has 14 residues.

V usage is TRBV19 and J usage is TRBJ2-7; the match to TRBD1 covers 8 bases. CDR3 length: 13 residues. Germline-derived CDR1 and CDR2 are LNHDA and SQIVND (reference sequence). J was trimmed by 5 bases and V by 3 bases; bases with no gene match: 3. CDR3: CASSIGQGDEQYF. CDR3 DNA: TGTGCCAGTAGTATCGGACAGGGTGACGAGCAGTACTTC.

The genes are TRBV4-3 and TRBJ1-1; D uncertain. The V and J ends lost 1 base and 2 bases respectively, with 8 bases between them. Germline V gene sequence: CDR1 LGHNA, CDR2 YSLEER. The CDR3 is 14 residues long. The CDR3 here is CASSQASENTEAFF. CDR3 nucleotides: TGCGCCAGCAGCCAAGCATCAGAAAACACTGAAGCTTTCTTT.

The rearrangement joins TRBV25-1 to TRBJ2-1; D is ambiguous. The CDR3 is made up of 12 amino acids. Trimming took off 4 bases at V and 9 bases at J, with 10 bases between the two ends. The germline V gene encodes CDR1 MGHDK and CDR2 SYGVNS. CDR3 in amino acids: CASSVYGGEQFF. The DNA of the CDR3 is TGTGCCAGCAGTGTATACGGCGGTGAGCAGTTCTTC.

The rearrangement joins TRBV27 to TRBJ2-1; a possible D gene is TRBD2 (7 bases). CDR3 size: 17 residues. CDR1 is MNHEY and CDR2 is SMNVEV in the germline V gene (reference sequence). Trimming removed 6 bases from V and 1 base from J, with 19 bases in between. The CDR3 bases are TGTGCCAGCAGCCTAGACAGGACTAGTAGGTCCTACAATGAGCAGTTCTTC. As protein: CASSLDRTSRSYNEQFF.

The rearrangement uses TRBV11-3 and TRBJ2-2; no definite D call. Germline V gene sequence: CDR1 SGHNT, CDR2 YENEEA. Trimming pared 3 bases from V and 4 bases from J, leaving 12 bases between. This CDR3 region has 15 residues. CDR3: CASSFQRSGTGELFF. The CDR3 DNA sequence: TGTGCCAGCAGCTTTCAGAGGTCGGGCACCGGGGAGCTGTTTTTT.

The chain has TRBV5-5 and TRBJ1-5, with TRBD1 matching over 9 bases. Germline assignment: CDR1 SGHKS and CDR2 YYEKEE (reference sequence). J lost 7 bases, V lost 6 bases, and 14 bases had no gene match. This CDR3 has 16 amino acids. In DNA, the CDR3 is TGTGCCAGCACCCGAGGACAGGGGATTTCGGGGCAGCCCCAGCATTTT. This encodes CASTRGQGISGQPQHF. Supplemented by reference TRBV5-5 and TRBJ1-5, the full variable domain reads DAGVTQSPTHLIKTRGQQVTLRCSPISGHKSVSWYQQVLGQGPQFIFQYYEKEERGRGNFPDRFSARQFPNYSSELNVNALLLGDSALYLCASTRGQGISGQPQHFGDGTRLSIL.

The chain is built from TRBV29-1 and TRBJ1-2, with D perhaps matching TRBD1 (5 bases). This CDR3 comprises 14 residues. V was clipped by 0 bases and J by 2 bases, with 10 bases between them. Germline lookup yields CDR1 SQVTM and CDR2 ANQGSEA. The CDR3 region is CSVEDHGGNYGYTF. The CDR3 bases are TGCAGCGTTGAAGATCATGGGGGGAACTATGGCTACACCTTC.

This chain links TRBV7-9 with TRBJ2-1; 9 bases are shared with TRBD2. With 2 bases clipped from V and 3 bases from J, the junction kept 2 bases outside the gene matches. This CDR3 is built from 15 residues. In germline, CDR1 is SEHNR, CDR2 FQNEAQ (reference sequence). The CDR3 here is CASSLRRGGYNEQFF. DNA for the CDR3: TGTGCCAGCAGCTTACGGCGGGGGGGCTACAATGAGCAGTTCTTC.

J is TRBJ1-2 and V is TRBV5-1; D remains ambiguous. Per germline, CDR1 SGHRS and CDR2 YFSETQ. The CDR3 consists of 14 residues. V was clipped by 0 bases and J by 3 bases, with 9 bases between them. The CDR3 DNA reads TGCGCCAGCAGCTTGGACTCCTCCGACTATGGCTACACCTTC. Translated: CASSLDSSDYGYTF.

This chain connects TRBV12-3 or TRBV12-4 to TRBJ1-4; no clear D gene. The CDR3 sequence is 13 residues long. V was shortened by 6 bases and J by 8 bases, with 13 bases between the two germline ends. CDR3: CASSLIGGEKLFF. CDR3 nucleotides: TGTGCCAGCAGCTTAATCGGAGGAGAAAAACTGTTTTTT.

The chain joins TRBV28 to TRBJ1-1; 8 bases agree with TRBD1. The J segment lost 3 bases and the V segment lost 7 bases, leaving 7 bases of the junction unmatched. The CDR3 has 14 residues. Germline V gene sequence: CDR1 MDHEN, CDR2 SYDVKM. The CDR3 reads CASITGQAYTEAFF. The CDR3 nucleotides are TGTGCCAGCATCACGGGACAGGCGTACACTGAAGCTTTCTTT.